Sequencing of this T cell receptor beta chain was carried out in a study of blood T cells in healthy people across ages. Sample-barcoded 5' priming and a J-beta primer mix drove a second PCR of roughly 7 to 11 cycles. TCRdb itself ran the 5' RACE reads through MiXCR, one entry per CDR3 protein. The profile shows 650,000 to 1,000,000 distinct CDR3 sequences, under 40% of them singletons. The germline V gene has CDR1 LGHNA and CDR2 YNFKEQ. The junction had 5 bases not matched to a gene; V was cut back by 1 base and J by 2 bases. The CDR3 consists of 17 residues. V is TRBV4-2 and J is TRBJ2-3; 11 bases match TRBD2. Sequenced: blood. The TCR originated in a man younger than 35 in good health. The CDR3 loop reads CASSQGASGGPTDTQYF. For the CDR3, the DNA is TGTGCCAGCAGCCAAGGGGCTAGCGGGGGGCCCACAGATACGCAGTATTTT.